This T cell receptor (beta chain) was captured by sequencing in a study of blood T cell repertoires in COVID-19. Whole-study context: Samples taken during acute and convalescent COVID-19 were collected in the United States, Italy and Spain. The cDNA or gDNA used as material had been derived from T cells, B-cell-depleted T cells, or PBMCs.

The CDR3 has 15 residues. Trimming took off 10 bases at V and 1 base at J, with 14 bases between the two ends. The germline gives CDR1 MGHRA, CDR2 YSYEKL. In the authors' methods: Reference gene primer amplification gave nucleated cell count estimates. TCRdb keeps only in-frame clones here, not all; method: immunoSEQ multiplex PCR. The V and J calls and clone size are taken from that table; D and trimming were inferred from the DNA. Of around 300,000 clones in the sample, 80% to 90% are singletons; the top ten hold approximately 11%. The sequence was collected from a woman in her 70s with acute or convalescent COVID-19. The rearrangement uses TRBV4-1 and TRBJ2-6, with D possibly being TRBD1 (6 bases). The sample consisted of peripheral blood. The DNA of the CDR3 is TGCGCCACCGAGAGGGGGTCTTCTGGGGCCAACGTCCTGACTTTC. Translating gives CATERGSSGANVLTF.